Presented here are 27 T cell receptor beta chains from one specimen sequenced in a study of blood T cell repertoires in COVID-19. Using immunoSEQ multiplex PCR, the repertoire was profiled, and TCRdb retains in-frame clones only, with some absent. The sample consists of under 150,000 clones, about 76% of them appearing once. Sequencing was done on a sample of peripheral blood. These receptor sequences come from a man older than 75 with acute or convalescent COVID-19.

V usage is TRBV29-1 and J usage is TRBJ2-5; TRBD2 agrees at 8 bases. Germline trimming cut 8 bases from V and 2 bases from J; bases unmatched to any gene: 10. This CDR3 spans 14 amino acids. CDR1 and CDR2 from the germline V gene are SQVTM and ANQGSEA. The CDR3 DNA sequence: TGCAGCTACCGACTAGCGAGGGCTCAAGAGACCCAGTACTTC. Its protein is CSYRLARAQETQYF.

This chain joins TRBV24-1 and TRBJ1-2, with 7 bases identical to TRBD1. V lost 3 bases, J lost 3 bases, and 6 bases stayed unmatched. CDR3 size: 15 residues. Germline CDR1 and CDR2: KGHDR and SFDVKD. The CDR3 nucleotides read TGTGCCACCAGTGATGACCGGCAGGGGGACTATGGCTACACCTTC. This encodes CATSDDRQGDYGYTF.

The chain has TRBV18 and TRBJ1-2, with D perhaps matching TRBD1 (5 bases). With 2 bases removed from V and 6 bases from J, the gap between germline ends came to 7 bases. The CDR3 is 12 amino acids. Germline CDR1 reads KGHSH; CDR2 reads LQKENI. The CDR3 protein is CASSPGGDGYTF. The CDR3 nucleotides read TGTGCCAGCTCACCAGGAGGGGATGGCTACACCTTC.

This clone has a handful of counts. J is TRBJ1-2 and V is TRBV5-4; D not resolved. V lost 4 bases to trimming and J lost 2 bases, with 15 bases between them. The CDR3 has 15 amino acids. Germline CDR1 reads SGHNT; CDR2 reads YYREEE (reference sequence). In DNA form, the CDR3 reads TGTGCCAGCAGCGGTACGGGATCTTTGAACTATGGCTACACCTTC. Amino acid sequence: CASSGTGSLNYGYTF.

In this sample, this clone turned up once. The chain carries TRBV2 and TRBJ1-2; no definite D call. The CDR3 runs to 11 residues. Per germline, CDR1 SNHLY and CDR2 FYNNEI. With 3 bases removed from V and 4 bases from J, the gap between germline ends came to 3 bases. DNA of the CDR3: TGTGCCAGCAGTGAGGCCTATGGCTACACCTTC. This encodes CASSEAYGYTF.

This rearrangement joins TRBV5-1 to TRBJ1-1, with D perhaps TRBD1 (6 bases). There are 13 residues in the CDR3. From germline, CDR1 is SGHRS and CDR2 YFSETQ. V dropped 3 bases and J dropped 4 bases, with 10 bases sitting between them. The DNA of the CDR3 is TGCGCCAGCAGCTGGCAGGGGAGCACTGAAGCTTTCTTT. It codes for CASSWQGSTEAFF. The entire variable domain, with the rest obtained from reference TRBV5-1 and TRBJ1-1, is as follows: KAGVTQTPRYLIKTRGQQVTLSCSPISGHRSVSWYQQTPGQGLQFLFEYFSETQRNKGNFPGRFSGRQFSNSRSEMNVSTLELGDSALYLCASSWQGSTEAFFGQGTRLTVV.

The chain uses TRBV28 and TRBJ1-1; D remains ambiguous. CDR1 is MDHEN and CDR2 is SYDVKM in the germline V gene. The CDR3 loop spans 11 amino acids. The V and J ends lost 7 bases and 0 bases respectively, with 3 bases between them. Here the CDR3 DNA reads TGTGCCAGCATAATGAACACTGAAGCTTTCTTT. Translation: CASIMNTEAFF. The complete variable domain, with remaining parts taken from reference TRBV28 and TRBJ1-1, reads DVKVTQSSRYLVKRTGEKVFLECVQDMDHENMFWYRQDPGLGLRLIYFSYDVKMKEKGDIPEGYSVSREKKERFSLILESASTNQTSMYLCASIMNTEAFFGQGTRLTVV.

The V and J genes are TRBV27 and TRBJ1-5, with D uncertain. Trimming stripped 2 bases from V and 0 bases from J, with 8 bases between. CDR1 and CDR2 (germline): MNHEY, SMNVEV (reference sequence). This CDR3 is 15 amino acids long. CDR3: CASSLVWSSNQPQHF. The DNA for the CDR3 is TGTGCCAGCAGTTTAGTTTGGAGTAGCAATCAGCCCCAGCATTTT.

This clone occurred once. The chain combines TRBV10-3 with TRBJ2-1; TRBD1 agrees at 7 bases. From germline, CDR1 is ENHRY and CDR2 SYGVKD. This CDR3 is 14 amino acids long. Trimming took 11 bases from V and 3 from J; bases not matched to a gene: 10. The CDR3 is CAATDRANYNEQFF. The CDR3 DNA follows: TGTGCCGCCACCGACAGGGCCAACTACAATGAGCAGTTCTTC.

V usage is TRBV10-2 and J usage is TRBJ1-5; tentative D call: TRBD1 (5 bases). V shed 6 bases and J shed 5 bases, with 11 bases lying between them. The germline V gene encodes CDR1 WSHSY and CDR2 SAAADI. The CDR3 runs 13 residues. The CDR3 DNA reads as TGCGCCAGCAGCGGGGGAGGCGATCAGCCCCAGCATTTT. Amino acid sequence: CASSGGGDQPQHF.

This rearrangement joins TRBV2 to TRBJ1-1; D is possibly TRBD1 (5 bases). Deletions cut 0 bases from V and 1 base from J, with 6 bases between. The CDR3 sequence is 14 residues long. Germline CDR1 and CDR2: SNHLY and FYNNEI. CDR3 sequence reads: CASSEAGQNTEAFF. CDR3 sequence (DNA): TGTGCCAGCAGTGAAGCCGGACAGAACACTGAAGCTTTCTTT. The whole variable domain, remainder taken from reference TRBV2 and TRBJ1-1, is EPEVTQTPSHQVTQMGQEVILRCVPISNHLYFYWYRQILGQKVEFLVSFYNNEISEKSEIFDDQFSVERPDGSNFTLKIRSTKLEDSAMYFCASSEAGQNTEAFFGQGTRLTVV.

The J gene is TRBJ2-1, the V gene TRBV19, with 11 bases identical to TRBD2. Germline V lookup: CDR1 LNHDA, CDR2 SQIVND (reference sequence). CDR3 size: 15 residues. V shed 1 base, J shed 8 bases, and the junction held 4 bases outside the gene matches. The CDR3 region is CASSIGSGGADEQFF. CDR3 DNA: TGTGCCAGTAGTATAGGTAGCGGGGGGGCCGATGAGCAGTTCTTC.

J is TRBJ1-1 and V is TRBV25-1; D gene unclear. Deletions cut 3 bases from V and 7 bases from J, with 15 bases between. CDR1 and CDR2 (germline): MGHDK, SYGVNS. The CDR3 has 14 residues. CDR3 region: CASSEGTGGSEAFF. The CDR3 region has the DNA TGTGCCAGCAGTGAGGGTACGGGTGGGAGTGAAGCTTTCTTT.

V and J are TRBV5-5 and TRBJ2-5; D is unclear. Germline V gene sequence: CDR1 SGHKS, CDR2 YYEKEE (reference sequence). Trimming pared 2 bases from V and 5 bases from J, leaving 13 bases between. CDR3 size: 14 residues. CDR3 in DNA: TGTGCCAGCAGCTTCATTAGCCCAACGGAGACCCAGTACTTC. As protein: CASSFISPTETQYF. Complete variable domain (other parts from reference TRBV5-5 and TRBJ2-5): DAGVTQSPTHLIKTRGQQVTLRCSPISGHKSVSWYQQVLGQGPQFIFQYYEKEERGRGNFPDRFSARQFPNYSSELNVNALLLGDSALYLCASSFISPTETQYFGPGTRLLVL.

This clone has at least ten counts. CDR3 sequence reads: CASSFGGSYEQYF. The CDR3 region has the DNA TGTGCCAGCAGCTTCGGGGGGTCCTACGAGCAGTACTTC. The chain is built from TRBV7-8 and TRBJ2-7; 7 bases are a match to TRBD2. V gave up 3 bases and J gave up 1 base; unmatched junction bases: 0. The CDR3 covers 13 residues. Germline-derived CDR1 and CDR2 are SGHVS and FQNEAQ.

The chain uses TRBV28 and TRBJ2-3; TRBD2 aligns across 8 bases. The CDR3 length is 12 residues. Germline CDR1 reads MDHEN; CDR2 reads SYDVKM. As DNA, the CDR3 is TGTGGTACCTCGCGGGGGGCAGATACGCAGTATTTT. Its translation is CGTSRGADTQYF.

The genes are TRBV18 and TRBJ2-7, with TRBD2 identical over 12 bases. Germline assignment: CDR1 KGHSH and CDR2 LQKENI. V lost 7 bases and J lost 4; bases outside the gene matches: 5. The CDR3 totals 14 residues. The CDR3: CASWPGLAGYEQYF. The CDR3 DNA reads TGTGCCAGCTGGCCGGGACTAGCGGGTTACGAGCAGTACTTC.

V gene TRBV5-1 combines with J gene TRBJ2-5; 8 positions match TRBD1. CDR1 and CDR2 (germline): SGHRS, YFSETQ. The CDR3 spans 17 residues. V trimming: 3 bases; J trimming: 1 base; junction bases outside the gene matches: 11. For the CDR3, the DNA is TGCGCCAGCAGCTCGGTCGCACAGGGGGTCGCCCAAGAGACCCAGTACTTC. This codes for CASSSVAQGVAQETQYF.

The chain employs TRBV19 and TRBJ1-1; no definite D call. The CDR3 is 15 amino acids. Germline CDR1 LNHDA, CDR2 SQIVND (reference sequence). Trimming pared 7 bases from V and 5 bases from J, leaving 20 bases between. CDR3 loop: CASIPRLARKTEAFF. The DNA for the CDR3 is TGTGCCAGTATCCCCCGACTTGCTAGGAAAACTGAAGCTTTCTTT. The full variable domain, with the rest looked up from reference TRBV19 and TRBJ1-1, is DGGITQSPKYLFRKEGQNVTLSCEQNLNHDAMYWYRQDPGQGLRLIYYSQIVNDFQKGDIAEGYSVSREKKESFPLTVTSAQKNPTAFYLCASIPRLARKTEAFFGQGTRLTVV.

The CDR3 coding sequence is TGTGCCAGCAGCCTACGAGGCACTAGCACAGATACGCAGTATTTT. Amino acids: CASSLRGTSTDTQYF. J is TRBJ2-3 and V is TRBV5-4; D uncertain. V lost 4 bases and J lost 0, with 12 bases in between. This CDR3 is 15 amino acids long. Germline V gene sequence: CDR1 SGHNT, CDR2 YYREEE (reference sequence). The entire variable domain, with the rest obtained from reference TRBV5-4 and TRBJ2-3, is as follows: ETGVTQSPTHLIKTRGQQVTLRCSSQSGHNTVSWYQQALGQGPQFIFQYYREEENGRGNFPPRFSGLQFPNYSSELNVNALELDDSALYLCASSLRGTSTDTQYFGPGTRLTVL.

The chain carries TRBV6-5 and TRBJ1-1; D not certain. Germline CDR1 MNHEY, CDR2 SVGAGI. The V end was cut by 7 bases, the J end by 5 bases, with 14 bases between. The CDR3 covers 13 residues. Here the CDR3 DNA reads TGTGCCAGCACGAGACTCCGGGAAACTGAAGCTTTCTTT. Translated, it gives CASTRLRETEAFF.

Many counts were recorded for this clone. The gene calls are TRBV29-1 and TRBJ2-7, with TRBD1 identical over 8 bases. The germline V gene has CDR1 SQVTM and CDR2 ANQGSEA. The CDR3 covers 13 residues. Losses at the gene ends were 2 bases for V and 5 bases for J; bases not matched to a gene: 5. CDR3 nucleotides: TGCAGCGTTGAATTGGACAGGGACAACGAGCAGTACTTC. Amino acid sequence: CSVELDRDNEQYF.

This clone was seen more than once but under ten times. The chain uses TRBV19 and TRBJ1-1, with a tentative D call TRBD1 (5 bases). Per germline, CDR1 LNHDA and CDR2 SQIVND (reference sequence). Trimming removed 1 base at V and 3 bases at J, with 12 bases between. The CDR3 runs to 15 residues. CDR3 sequence: CASSIGGRVDTEAFF. The CDR3 bases are TGTGCCAGTAGTATAGGGGGCAGGGTCGACACTGAAGCTTTCTTT.

This rearrangement joins TRBV7-3 to TRBJ2-5; TRBD1 agrees at 8 bases. The CDR3 has 15 residues. The V segment lost 3 bases and the J segment 5 bases; nucleotides outside the gene matches: 8. The germline V gene encodes CDR1 SGHTA and CDR2 FQGTGA. CDR3 sequence (DNA): TGTGCCAGCAGCTTGGGGCAGGGGGCAGTGGAGACCCAGTACTTC. Residues: CASSLGQGAVETQYF.

The J gene is TRBJ1-1, the V gene TRBV3-1 (or the pseudogene TRBV3-2); 9 bases align to TRBD1. Per the germline V gene, CDR1 is LGHDT and CDR2 is YNNKEL (reference sequence). The CDR3 covers 15 residues. Trimming took 0 bases from V and 7 from J; bases not matched to a gene: 6. CDR3 loop: CASSQDLPGQGEAFF. The CDR3 bases are TGTGCCAGCAGCCAAGATCTCCCGGGACAGGGTGAAGCTTTCTTT.

V is TRBV28 and J is TRBJ2-5, with 9 bases identical to TRBD2. This CDR3 is built from 15 residues. Trimming at V came to 7 bases and at J to 5 bases, leaving 11 bases not matched to a gene. The V gene's germline CDR1 is MDHEN and CDR2 SYDVKM. The CDR3 nucleotides read TGTGCCAGCACTAGCTCGGGACTAGCCCGGGAGACCCAGTACTTC. Its translation: CASTSSGLARETQYF. The full variable domain, with the rest looked up from reference TRBV28 and TRBJ2-5, is DVKVTQSSRYLVKRTGEKVFLECVQDMDHENMFWYRQDPGLGLRLIYFSYDVKMKEKGDIPEGYSVSREKKERFSLILESASTNQTSMYLCASTSSGLARETQYFGPGTRLLVL.

This sequence joins TRBV4-1 and TRBJ2-1; tentatively, D is TRBD1 (5 bases). V was shortened by 0 bases and J by 7 bases, with 10 bases between the two germline ends. CDR1 is MGHRA and CDR2 is YSYEKL in the germline V gene. The CDR3 consists of 14 residues. CDR3 in amino acids: CASSQDPGLNEQFF. The CDR3 DNA follows: TGCGCCAGCAGCCAAGATCCAGGGTTGAATGAGCAGTTCTTC.